The next 30 T cell receptor beta chains were all read from a single sample in a study of OX40 agonist ivuxolimab in advanced cancers. Data came from immunoSEQ multiplex PCR; TCRdb stores just in-frame clones and leaves some out. Of about 58,000 clones detected, 80% to 90% appear once; the ten largest clones hold 9% to 15%. This specimen was CD4+ or CD8+ T cells sorted from blood, taken in a trial of the OX40 agonist ivuxolimab. All receptors come from an adult with an advanced solid tumor such as melanoma, head and neck, liver or kidney cancer.

This rearrangement joins TRBV7-9 to TRBJ1-1; a weak D match, TRBD1 (5 bases). Germline loops: CDR1 SEHNR, CDR2 FQNEAQ (reference sequence). Between the trimmed V and J ends, which lost 8 bases and 3 bases, there was a span of 13 bases. The CDR3 length is 13 residues. The CDR3 DNA follows: TGTGCCAGCCGCGAGGGGCCCTACACTGAAGCTTTCTTT. Translated, it gives CASREGPYTEAFF.

V usage is TRBV7-9 and J usage is TRBJ2-5; 10 nucleotides line up with TRBD2. Losses at the gene ends were 3 bases for V and 5 bases for J; bases not matched to a gene: 12. This CDR3 has 17 residues. The V gene's germline CDR1 is SEHNR and CDR2 FQNEAQ (reference sequence). The CDR3 nucleotides are TGTGCCAGCAGCTTCTTTGAGCTAGCGGGAGTTTCGGAGACCCAGTACTTC. It codes for CASSFFELAGVSETQYF.

The V and J genes are TRBV4-3 and TRBJ2-5; D call uncertain. The CDR3 runs 16 residues. Trimming cost V 0 bases and J 5 bases, with 16 bases left between them. Looked up from germline, CDR1 is LGHNA and CDR2 is YSLEER. CDR3 nucleotide sequence: TGCGCCAGCAGCCAAGATAGTAACCTAGTGGCGGAGACCCAGTACTTC. It specifies CASSQDSNLVAETQYF.

V usage is TRBV28 and J usage is TRBJ2-7; D is uncertain. This CDR3 contains 17 residues. Germline-derived CDR1 and CDR2 are MDHEN and SYDVKM. V lost 3 bases, J lost 0 bases, and 18 bases lay in between. The CDR3 DNA reads TGTGCCAGCAGTTTCAATCGGGTCAGCCATAGCTCCTACGAGCAGTACGTC. Translating it yields CASSFNRVSHSSYEQYV.

The J gene is TRBJ2-5, the V gene TRBV25-1; 8 nucleotides match TRBD1. V gave up 1 base and J gave up 4 bases; unmatched junction bases: 5. CDR1 MGHDK and CDR2 SYGVNS come from the germline V gene. The CDR3 runs 15 residues. The CDR3 DNA sequence: TGTGCCAGCAGTGAATTCGACAGGGGCGCAGAGACCCAGTACTTC. This encodes CASSEFDRGAETQYF.

The genes are TRBV6-5 and TRBJ2-3; the match to TRBD1 covers 8 bases. This CDR3 contains 13 residues. From germline, CDR1 is MNHEY and CDR2 SVGAGI. V trimming: 9 bases; J trimming: 4 bases; junction bases outside the gene matches: 6. CDR3 bases: TGTGCCAGGGTGGACAGGGAAGCAGATACGCAGTATTTT. Its translation is CARVDREADTQYF.

The chain employs TRBV5-1 and TRBJ2-2; TRBD1 might be the D (5 bases). From germline, CDR1 is SGHRS and CDR2 YFSETQ. Trimming cost V 8 bases and J 1 base, with 15 bases left between them. The CDR3 runs 15 residues. Here the CDR3 reads CASNLWTWNTGELFF. CDR3 bases: TGCGCCAGTAATCTATGGACATGGAACACCGGGGAGCTGTTTTTT.

This clone was picked up one time. The genes are TRBV27 and TRBJ1-1; D is unclear. Germline values: CDR1 MNHEY, CDR2 SMNVEV (reference sequence). The CDR3 extends over 15 amino acids. The germline V and J ends were trimmed by 5 bases and 4 bases, with 17 bases remaining between them. The CDR3 coding sequence is TGTGCCAGCAGTGCCGGGCCCACGGCGGGCACTGAAGCTTTCTTT. This sequence encodes CASSAGPTAGTEAFF.

The chain employs TRBV7-9 and TRBJ2-7, with D unresolved. CDR3 length: 12 amino acids. Germline CDR1 reads SEHNR; CDR2 reads FQNEAQ (reference sequence). Trimming took off 1 base at V and 3 bases at J, with 4 bases between the two ends. CDR3 loop: CASSLGFYEQYF. In DNA, the CDR3 is TGTGCCAGCAGCTTAGGGTTCTACGAGCAGTACTTC.

The chain couples TRBV7-9 to TRBJ1-2; D call uncertain. The CDR3 has 14 amino acids. Trimming shortened V by 2 bases and J by 8 bases, and 15 bases separated the two germline ends. The V gene's germline CDR1 is SEHNR and CDR2 FQNEAQ (reference sequence). CDR3 sequence (DNA): TGTGCCAGCAGCTTACCGGACTCCTCGGCGGGCTACACCTTC. Translated, it gives CASSLPDSSAGYTF.

V and J are TRBV7-8 and TRBJ2-7; D not certain. Germline V gene sequence: CDR1 SGHVS, CDR2 FQNEAQ. This CDR3 has 13 amino acids. With 3 bases removed from V and 4 bases from J, the gap between germline ends came to 10 bases. For the CDR3, the DNA is TGTGCCAGCAGCTTTGGACCGCGATACGAGCAGTACGTC. This gives the protein CASSFGPRYEQYV.

This clone was picked up one time. The J gene is TRBJ2-7, the V gene TRBV7-8; TRBD2 might be the D (5 bases). Germline CDR1 SGHVS, CDR2 FQNEAQ. The CDR3 is 12 residues long. V lost 8 bases and J lost 3, with 11 bases in between. The CDR3 is CASSIGNYEQYF. The CDR3 region has the DNA TGTGCCAGCTCCATCGGGAACTACGAGCAGTACTTC.

V gene TRBV25-1 combines with J gene TRBJ1-3; D not certain. With 4 bases removed from V and 0 bases from J, the gap between germline ends came to 7 bases. CDR1 and CDR2 (germline): MGHDK, SYGVNS. This CDR3 has 14 residues. The CDR3 is CASSGHGSGNTIYF. CDR3 nucleotide sequence: TGTGCCAGCAGTGGGCACGGCTCTGGAAACACCATATATTTT.

The chain carries TRBV4-2 and TRBJ2-5; D assignment may be TRBD1 or TRBD2 (5 bases each). Trimming took 0 bases from V and 5 from J, leaving 16 bases between them. CDR1 LGHNA and CDR2 YNFKEQ come from the germline V gene. There are 16 residues in the CDR3. The CDR3 DNA is TGTGCCAGCAGCCAAGAGGGATCGGGATCAGGGGAGACCCAGTACTTC. Its translation is CASSQEGSGSGETQYF.

The chain links TRBV9 to TRBJ2-6, with a possible D match to TRBD2 (6 bases). The CDR3 runs 23 residues. Germline-derived CDR1 and CDR2 are SGDLS and YYNGEE. V dropped 3 bases and J dropped 0 bases, with 31 bases sitting between them. The CDR3 nucleotides read TGTGCCAGCAGCGCATCATTCTCCGGAGGGCCCAGAGACCGAGACTCTGGGGCCAACGTCCTGACTTTC. It specifies CASSASFSGGPRDRDSGANVLTF.

The chain couples TRBV6-1 to TRBJ2-1; TRBD2 agrees at 11 bases. Germline CDR1 and CDR2: MNHNS and SASEGT. Losses at the gene ends were 2 bases for V and 3 bases for J; bases not matched to a gene: 3. The CDR3 runs to 16 residues. The CDR3 sequence: CASSETGTSGYNEQFF. In DNA, the CDR3 is TGTGCCAGCAGTGAAACCGGGACTAGCGGCTACAATGAGCAGTTCTTC.

The chain recombines TRBV7-3 with TRBJ1-1, with unresolved D. The CDR3 is made up of 13 amino acids. Germline V CDR1 and CDR2: SGHTA, FQGTGA. V dropped 2 bases and J dropped 3 bases, with 7 bases sitting between them. The CDR3 is CASSLAGYTEAFF. Written as DNA, the CDR3 is TGTGCCAGCAGCTTAGCGGGGTACACTGAAGCTTTCTTT.

This chain joins TRBV6-5 and TRBJ2-7; D is unresolved. V dropped 8 bases and J dropped 4 bases, with 9 bases sitting between them. CDR1 is MNHEY and CDR2 is SVGAGI in the germline V gene. The CDR3 loop spans 11 amino acids. CDR3 in DNA: TGTGCCAGCCGCAGCCATTACGAGCAGTACGTC. Protein: CASRSHYEQYV.

This chain links TRBV7-8 with TRBJ2-5; 7 nucleotides align to TRBD2. The CDR3 spans 14 residues. V dropped 5 bases and J dropped 4; count of bases not matched to a gene: 7. In germline, CDR1 is SGHVS, CDR2 FQNEAQ. The CDR3: CASSGTTRGETQYF. Here the CDR3 DNA reads TGTGCCAGCAGCGGGACTACGAGGGGAGAGACCCAGTACTTC.

The V call is TRBV27, the J call TRBJ1-2; D is perhaps TRBD1 (5 bases). This CDR3 spans 17 amino acids. V lost 5 bases to trimming and J lost 1 base, with 20 bases between them. CDR1 is MNHEY, CDR2 SMNVEV, per germline (reference sequence). The CDR3 DNA sequence: TGTGCCAGCAGTGCCGAGGGGAGGGGCGGAATTAACTATGGCTACACCTTC. Amino acids: CASSAEGRGGINYGYTF.

This clone was recorded once. The rearrangement joins TRBV19 to TRBJ2-1, with 15 bases that match TRBD2. The CDR3 runs 15 residues. Trimming took 7 bases from V and 7 from J; bases not matched to a gene: 5. Germline CDR1 reads LNHDA; CDR2 reads SQIVND (reference sequence). The CDR3 sequence is CASNTGLAGGNEQFF. The CDR3 DNA reads as TGTGCCAGTAATACGGGACTAGCGGGAGGAAATGAGCAGTTCTTC.

The V and J genes are TRBV5-8 and TRBJ1-6; D gene uncertain. Deletions cut 2 bases from V and 7 bases from J, with 7 bases between. This CDR3 has 13 amino acids. CDR1 is SGHTS, CDR2 YDEGEE, per germline. CDR3 coding DNA: TGTGCCAGCAGCTTTGGGCCCAATTCACCCCTCCACTTT. Its protein product is CASSFGPNSPLHF.

The chain recombines TRBV11-2 with TRBJ2-2, with D hard to call. The length of the CDR3 is 15 residues. V lost 4 bases to trimming and J lost 5 bases, with 14 bases between them. Germline CDR1 and CDR2: SGHAT and FQNNGV. The CDR3 nucleotides read TGTGCCAGCAGCTGGCTCCCGACGCGAACCGGGGAGCTGTTTTTT. Protein sequence: CASSWLPTRTGELFF.

The rearrangement links TRBV9 to TRBJ1-4, with no clear D. The germline gives CDR1 SGDLS, CDR2 YYNGEE. Trimming left V 5 bases short and J 5 bases short, with 7 bases between. This CDR3 contains 12 residues. CDR3 sequence (DNA): TGTGCCAGCAGTGGGGAGAATGAAAAACTGTTTTTT. It yields the protein CASSGENEKLFF.

The chain recombines TRBV5-6 with TRBJ1-1, with no clear D. Between the trimmed V and J ends, which lost 0 bases and 1 base, there was a span of 7 bases. Germline V CDR1 and CDR2: SGHDT, YYEEEE. CDR3 size: 14 residues. The CDR3 DNA follows: TGTGCCAGCAGCTTGGATAGGTCGAACACTGAAGCTTTCTTT. It specifies CASSLDRSNTEAFF. The full variable domain, with the rest looked up from reference TRBV5-6 and TRBJ1-1, is DAGVTQSPTHLIKTRGQQVTLRCSPKSGHDTVSWYQQALGQGPQFIFQYYEEEERQRGNFPDRFSGHQFPNYSSELNVNALLLGDSALYLCASSLDRSNTEAFFGQGTRLTVV.

The gene calls are TRBV5-6 and TRBJ2-1, with 7 bases matching TRBD2. CDR3 length: 15 amino acids. The germline gives CDR1 SGHDT, CDR2 YYEEEE. V shed 4 bases, J shed 7 bases, and the junction held 11 bases outside the gene matches. The chain's CDR3 is CASSRVGGGQNEQFF. CDR3 in DNA: TGTGCCAGCAGCCGAGTTGGGGGAGGGCAGAATGAGCAGTTCTTC.

This clone occurred once. The rearrangement uses TRBV5-6 and TRBJ1-6; tentatively, D is TRBD1 (6 bases). Trimming took off 6 bases at V and 9 bases at J, with 25 bases between the two ends. The CDR3 sequence is 17 residues long. Germline CDR1 reads SGHDT; CDR2 reads YYEEEE. The CDR3: CASTTGTIWGESSPLHF. The DNA for the CDR3 is TGTGCCAGCACGACCGGGACAATATGGGGGGAGAGTTCACCCCTCCACTTT.

As concerns this clone: Compared with germline, one end of the junction differs, possibly owing to a read error. The chain's CDR3 is CASSLKGAGYGYTF. The DNA for the CDR3 is TGTGCTAGCAGTTTAAAAGGGGCCGGCTATGGCTACACCTTC. This chain uses TRBV28 with TRBJ1-2; possibly TRBD1 for D (5 bases). This CDR3 contains 14 residues. Per germline, CDR1 MDHEN and CDR2 SYDVKM.

V usage is TRBV28 and J usage is TRBJ2-1; no firm D call. The V end lost 4 bases, the J end lost 2 bases, and 15 bases lay between the germline ends. CDR3 length: 16 residues. Germline CDR1 MDHEN, CDR2 SYDVKM. The CDR3: CASSSRLPPTYNEQFF. The CDR3 nucleotides are TGTGCCAGCAGTTCGAGACTCCCCCCAACCTACAATGAGCAGTTCTTC.

The chain is built from TRBV20-1 and TRBJ2-5; no reliable D call. The CDR3 runs 11 residues. Germline V gene sequence: CDR1 DFQATT, CDR2 SNEGSKA (reference sequence). The V end lost 1 base, the J end lost 7 bases, and 7 bases lay between the germline ends. The CDR3: CSARGVWTQYF. CDR3 nucleotides: TGCAGTGCTAGAGGGGTTTGGACCCAGTACTTC.